Following are 7 T cell receptor beta chains from one sample sequenced in a study of cytomegalovirus exposure and HLA in healthy donors. Primers for the PCR totalled 60 Vbeta and 13 Jbeta. Here immunoSEQ multiplex PCR was the method, and the copy in TCRdb shows in-frame clones only, minus some. The sample includes about 270,000 clones, around 86% seen only once; the top ten take 3.5% to 4%. The sample consisted of PBMCs. These receptors were taken from a man aged 35-49 years in good health and CMV-seropositive.

V is TRBV5-1 and J is TRBJ2-7; 13 nucleotides line up with TRBD2. The CDR3 loop spans 16 amino acids. V gave up 3 bases and J gave up 0 bases; unmatched junction bases: 3. CDR1 is SGHRS and CDR2 is YFSETQ in the germline V gene. The CDR3 nucleotides read TGCGCCAGCAGCTCGCGGACTAGCGGGAGCTCCTACGAGCAGTACTTC. Its translation: CASSSRTSGSSYEQYF.

The rearrangement uses TRBV6-5 and TRBJ2-7, with a possible D match to TRBD1 (6 bases). The CDR3 has 15 amino acids. Germline CDR1 MNHEY, CDR2 SVGAGI. Deletions cut 6 bases from V and 1 base from J, with 16 bases between. CDR3 region: CASRKDRTVSYEQYF. The CDR3 DNA reads as TGTGCCAGCAGAAAAGACAGGACCGTTTCCTACGAGCAGTACTTC.

This chain joins TRBV7-6 and TRBJ2-3; 7 bases are a match to TRBD1. Germline assignment: CDR1 SGHVS and CDR2 FNYEAQ. This CDR3 is 16 amino acids long. V gave up 4 bases and J gave up 1 base; unmatched junction bases: 8. This chain's CDR3 is CASSSPPGQRTDTQYF. CDR3 DNA: TGTGCCAGCAGCTCACCTCCGGGACAGCGCACAGATACGCAGTATTTT.

In this sample, this clone turned up a few times. CDR3 in DNA: TGCGCCAGCAGCTCGGGACAGGGGATGGTAAACACTGAAGCTTTCTTT. This translates into CASSSGQGMVNTEAFF. The chain recombines TRBV5-1 with TRBJ1-1, with 10 bases lining up with TRBD1. The J segment lost 2 bases and the V segment lost 3 bases, leaving 7 bases of the junction unmatched. The CDR3 is made up of 16 amino acids. The germline CDR1 and CDR2 sequences are SGHRS and YFSETQ.

The rearrangement uses TRBV2 and TRBJ2-7, with D tentatively TRBD2 (5 bases). Germline values: CDR1 SNHLY, CDR2 FYNNEI. V dropped 9 bases and J dropped 4 bases, with 49 bases sitting between them. The CDR3 has 24 amino acids. The CDR3 DNA follows: TGTGCCAGTAAGGGTTTGGAGGCTAGTTTTTCGGCAGACACTTCGGTCGGGGAACTTTACGAGCAGTACTTC. Residues: CASKGLEASFSADTSVGELYEQYF.

The V gene is TRBV5-6, the J gene TRBJ1-5; 9 bases line up with TRBD1. From germline, CDR1 is SGHDT and CDR2 YYEEEE. The CDR3 covers 15 residues. After removal of 4 bases from V and 1 base from J, the junction contained 3 bases not matched to a gene. CDR3: CASSTGTGSNQPQHF. CDR3 in DNA: TGTGCCAGCAGCACCGGGACAGGGAGCAATCAGCCCCAGCATTTT.

The gene calls are TRBV5-6 and TRBJ1-3; 10 bases fit TRBD1. The germline V gene encodes CDR1 SGHDT and CDR2 YYEEEE. V lost 4 bases and J lost 8; bases outside the gene matches: 6. The CDR3 has 14 residues. This CDR3 is CASSPKGQGYTIYF. The CDR3, as DNA: TGTGCCAGCAGCCCGAAGGGACAGGGGTACACCATATATTTT.